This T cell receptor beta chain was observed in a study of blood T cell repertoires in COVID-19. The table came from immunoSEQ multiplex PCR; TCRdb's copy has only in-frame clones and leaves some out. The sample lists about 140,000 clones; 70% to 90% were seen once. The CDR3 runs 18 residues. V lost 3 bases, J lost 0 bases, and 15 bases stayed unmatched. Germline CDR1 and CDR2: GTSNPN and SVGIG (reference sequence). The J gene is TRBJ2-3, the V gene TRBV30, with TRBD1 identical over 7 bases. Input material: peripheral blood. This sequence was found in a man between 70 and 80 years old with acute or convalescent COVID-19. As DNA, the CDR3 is TGTGCCTGGAGCGGAAGGGGCGTCACAGGGGTTAGCACAGATACGCAGTATTTT. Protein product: CAWSGRGVTGVSTDTQYF.